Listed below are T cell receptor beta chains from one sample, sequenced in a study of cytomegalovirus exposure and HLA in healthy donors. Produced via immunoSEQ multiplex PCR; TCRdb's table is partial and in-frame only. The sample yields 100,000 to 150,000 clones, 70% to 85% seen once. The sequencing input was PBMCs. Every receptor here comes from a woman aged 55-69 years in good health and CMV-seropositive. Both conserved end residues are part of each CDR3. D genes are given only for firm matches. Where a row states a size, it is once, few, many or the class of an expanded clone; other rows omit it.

DNA: TGCGCCAGCAGCTCATTCCCCGGGACAGCCGAAGAGACCCAGTACTTC
CDR3: CASSSFPGTAEETQYF
J: TRBJ2-5
V: TRBV5-1
D: TRBD1
size: once

DNA: TGTGCCAGCAGAATTCTTAAGCCTAACAGGGTCTCTGAAGCTTTCTTT
CDR3: CASRILKPNRVSEAFF
J: TRBJ1-1
V: TRBV21-1
D: -
size: -

DNA: TGCGCCAGCTCCTGGGGACTAGCCGGGGAGACCCAGTACTTC
CDR3: CASSWGLAGETQYF
J: TRBJ2-5
V: TRBV5-1
D: TRBD2
size: -

DNA: TGTGCCAGCAGCCCGGGACTAGAGGAGACCGGGGAGCTGTTTTTT
CDR3: CASSPGLEETGELFF
J: TRBJ2-2
V: TRBV11-3
D: TRBD2
size: -

DNA: TGTGCCAGCAGCTCGCCGGTGGATGGACAGGGATCCCACGAGCAGTACTTC
CDR3: CASSSPVDGQGSHEQYF
J: TRBJ2-7
V: TRBV7-2
D: TRBD1
size: -

DNA: TGCAGCGTTGCGTTCCAGGCATTCACAGATACGCAGTATTTT
CDR3: CSVAFQAFTDTQYF
J: TRBJ2-3
V: TRBV29-1
D: -
size: -

DNA: TGCAGTGCTGTCGGGGACTACGAGCAGTACTTC
CDR3: CSAVGDYEQYF
J: TRBJ2-7
V: TRBV20-1
D: -
size: -

DNA: TGTGCCAGTAGTCCCCAGGTTAGCGGGGGCGCTATTTGGGACCACAATGAGCAGTTCTTC
CDR3: CASSPQVSGGAIWDHNEQFF
J: TRBJ2-1
V: TRBV19
D: TRBD2
size: -

DNA: TGTGCCAGCACCTCAAAAGTCGGACAGAAAAACAATGAGCAGTTCTTC
CDR3: CASTSKVGQKNNEQFF
J: TRBJ2-1
V: TRBV25-1
D: -
size: -

DNA: TGTGCCAGCAGCTTAACAGGGGATATTGGCACAGATACGCAGTATTTT
CDR3: CASSLTGDIGTDTQYF
J: TRBJ2-3
V: TRBV7-6
D: TRBD1
size: -

DNA: TGTGCCAGCAGTGGCCTCACGGGTTCCTACGAGCAGTACTTC
CDR3: CASSGLTGSYEQYF
J: TRBJ2-7
V: TRBV6-1
D: -
size: -

DNA: TGCGCCAGCAGCCAAGGGGGCCGGACAGTCTCCTATAATTCACCCCTCCACTTT
CDR3: CASSQGGRTVSYNSPLHF
J: TRBJ1-6
V: TRBV4-1
D: -
size: -

DNA: TGTGCCAGCAGACAAGGGACAGGGAGCAATCAGCCCCAGCATTTT
CDR3: CASRQGTGSNQPQHF
J: TRBJ1-5
V: TRBV6-1
D: TRBD1
size: -

DNA: TGTGCCAGCTCACCTATGGGGCCACGAGCTGGAAACACCATATATTTT
CDR3: CASSPMGPRAGNTIYF
J: TRBJ1-3
V: TRBV18
D: -
size: few

DNA: TGTGCCAGCAGTGTCGGCAGGGGGAGCTCCTACGAGCAGTACTTC
CDR3: CASSVGRGSSYEQYF
J: TRBJ2-7
V: TRBV6-1
D: TRBD1
size: -

DNA: TGTGCCAGCCTGGAGGGCGTCTCTGGAAACACCATATATTTT
CDR3: CASLEGVSGNTIYF
J: TRBJ1-3
V: TRBV2
D: -
size: few

DNA: TGTGCCGTTGTATCAGGGATTAATGAAAAACTGTTTTTT
CDR3: CAVVSGINEKLFF
J: TRBJ1-4
V: TRBV19
D: -
size: -

DNA: TGTGCCAGCAGCCCGACAGCTATGAACACTGAAGCTTTCTTT
CDR3: CASSPTAMNTEAFF
J: TRBJ1-1
V: TRBV5-6
D: -
size: -

DNA: TGCGCCAGCAGTGAGGAAAGGGGCTATTACAATGAGCAGTTCTTC
CDR3: CASSEERGYYNEQFF
J: TRBJ2-1
V: TRBV10-1
D: -
size: -

DNA: TGTGCCAGCAGCGTAGCGGCGCGGGGGGGCCCTGACACCGGGGAGCTGTTTTTT
CDR3: CASSVAARGGPDTGELFF
J: TRBJ2-2
V: TRBV9
D: TRBD2
size: -

DNA: TGTGCCAGCAGCTTAGAAGACAGCCGGGGGAATTCACCCCTCCACTTT
CDR3: CASSLEDSRGNSPLHF
J: TRBJ1-6
V: TRBV7-6
D: -
size: -

DNA: TGTGCCAGCAGTTTTCGTTCAACGGTTCCGAACACTGAAGCTTTCTTT
CDR3: CASSFRSTVPNTEAFF
J: TRBJ1-1
V: TRBV27
D: -
size: -

DNA: TGTGCCAGCAGTGAATCCCTGATAGGGGTTACGGACTATGGCTACACCTTC
CDR3: CASSESLIGVTDYGYTF
J: TRBJ1-2
V: TRBV25-1
D: -
size: -

DNA: TGTGCCAGCAGTGCAGGAGAGGGCTCCTACAATGAGCAGTTCTTC
CDR3: CASSAGEGSYNEQFF
J: TRBJ2-1
V: TRBV2
D: -
size: -

DNA: TGTGCCAGCAGCCAACAGTACTACGAGCAGTACTTC
CDR3: CASSQQYYEQYF
J: TRBJ2-7
V: TRBV7-9
D: -
size: -

DNA: TGTGCCAGCAGCTTAACGGGGACAGGGGGTGGGTTGAGCACTGAAGCTTTCTTT
CDR3: CASSLTGTGGGLSTEAFF
J: TRBJ1-1
V: TRBV7-3
D: TRBD1
size: -

DNA: TGTGCCGCCGGAGGGGAGAGGAGGGGAAATGAAAAACTGTTTTTT
CDR3: CAAGGERRGNEKLFF
J: TRBJ1-4
V: TRBV6-5
D: -
size: -

DNA: TGTGCCAGTAGTATTGGGGCGGGACAGGGGAACACTGAAGCTTTCTTT
CDR3: CASSIGAGQGNTEAFF
J: TRBJ1-1
V: TRBV19
D: TRBD1
size: few